This T cell receptor delta chain was recovered during a study of gamma-delta T cells after stem cell transplantation. TCRdb used CATT to re-call clones from the RT-PCR reads. The sample gives approximately 2,400 delta-chain clones, about 2.4% of which show up once; 17% is in the top ten. This CDR3 has 19 residues. Per the germline V gene, CDR1 is GEAIGNYY and CDR2 is EKD. Of note for this clone: A read error is likely here: a far larger clone is one base away. The same CDR3 arises from other DNA sequences in this sample as well.

The source material was gamma-delta T cells. V and J are TRDV2 and TRDJ3; 7 bases are a match to TRDD3. This TCR came from a human donor. It is not recorded whose cells these are; they may come from a transplant donor. In nucleotides, the CDR3 is TGTGCCTGCGACACCGCTGGGGGCTTAGTTTCCTGGGACACCCGACAGATGTTTTTC. It codes for CACDTAGGLVSWDTRQMFF.